The entry below describes one T cell receptor (beta chain). The antigen is undetermined. The source of the sample is a study of cytomegalovirus exposure and HLA in healthy donors. PCR employed 60 Vbeta and 13 Jbeta primers. Profiling relied on immunoSEQ multiplex PCR, and the TCRdb table lists in-frame clones only, not all of them. Of some 250,000 clones listed, roughly four fifths are singletons. V was clipped by 5 bases and J by 5 bases, with 22 bases between them. CDR1 LNHDA and CDR2 SQIVND come from the germline V gene (reference sequence). This CDR3 has 16 residues. Whole-study findings and limits: Accurate HLA-A and HLA-B prediction from TCR beta sequences was reported for most subjects.

The genes are TRBV19 and TRBJ2-7; D is perhaps TRBD1 (5 bases). The clonotype originates from a woman aged 55-70 years in good health and CMV-seropositive. Sequencing was carried out using PBMCs. The CDR3 coding sequence is TGTGCCAGTAGTGATAGGGGTACTGGTTTTAGGGACGAGCAGTACTTC. It encodes CASSDRGTGFRDEQYF.